This T cell receptor (beta chain) was found in a study of siplizumab effects on memory and regulatory T cells. General study results and limits: Among alloreactive clones, only a minor fraction mapped to unstimulated subsets.

As concerns this clone: Antigen: not known.

The CDR3 is made up of 12 amino acids. Germline V gene data show CDR1 as MGHRA and CDR2 as YSYEKL. V shed 1 base and J shed 6 bases, with 7 bases lying between them. The table came from immunoSEQ multiplex PCR; TCRdb's copy has only in-frame clones and leaves some out. This sample carries 50,000 to 75,000 clones, roughly 96% of them seen once, and the ten largest clones take more than 0.075%. The receptor's source is a human donor in good health. The chain uses TRBV4-1 and TRBJ2-7; a possible D gene is TRBD1 (6 bases). The sample comprised naive CD8+ T cells sorted from blood. In DNA form, the CDR3 reads TGCGCCAGCAGCCAAGTACAGGGCGAGCAGTACTTC. Amino acids: CASSQVQGEQYF.